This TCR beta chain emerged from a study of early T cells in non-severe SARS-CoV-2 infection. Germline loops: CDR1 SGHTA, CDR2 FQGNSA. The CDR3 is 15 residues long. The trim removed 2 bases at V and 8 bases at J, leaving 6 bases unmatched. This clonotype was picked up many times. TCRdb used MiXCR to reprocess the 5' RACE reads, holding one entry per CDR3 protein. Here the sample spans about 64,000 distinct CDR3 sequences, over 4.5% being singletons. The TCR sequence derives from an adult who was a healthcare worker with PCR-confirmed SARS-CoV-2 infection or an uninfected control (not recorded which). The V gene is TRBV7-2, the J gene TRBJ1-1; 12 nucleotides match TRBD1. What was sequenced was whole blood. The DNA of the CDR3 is TGTGCCAGCAGCTTACTGGGGACAGGGGGCTCCGAAGCTTTCTTT. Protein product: CASSLLGTGGSEAFF. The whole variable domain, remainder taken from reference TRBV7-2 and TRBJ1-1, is GAGVSQSPSNKVTEKGKDVELRCDPISGHTALYWYRQSLGQGLEFLIYFQGNSAPDKSGLPSDRFSAERTGGSVSTLTIQRTQQEDSAVYLCASSLLGTGGSEAFFGQGTRLTVV.